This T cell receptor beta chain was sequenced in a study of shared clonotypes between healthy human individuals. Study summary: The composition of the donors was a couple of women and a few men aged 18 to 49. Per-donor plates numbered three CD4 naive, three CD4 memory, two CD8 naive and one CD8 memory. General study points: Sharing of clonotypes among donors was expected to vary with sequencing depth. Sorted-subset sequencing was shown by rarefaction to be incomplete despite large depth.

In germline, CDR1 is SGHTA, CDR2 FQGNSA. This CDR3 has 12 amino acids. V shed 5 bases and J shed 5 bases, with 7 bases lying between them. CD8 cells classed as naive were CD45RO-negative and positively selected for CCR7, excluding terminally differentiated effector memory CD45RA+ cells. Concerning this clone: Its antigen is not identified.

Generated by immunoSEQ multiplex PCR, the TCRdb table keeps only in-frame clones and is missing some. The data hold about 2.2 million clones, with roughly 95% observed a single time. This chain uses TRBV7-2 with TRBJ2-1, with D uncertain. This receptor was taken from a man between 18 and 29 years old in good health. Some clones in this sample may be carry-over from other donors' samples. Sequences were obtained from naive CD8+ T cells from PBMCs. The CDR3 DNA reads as TGTGCCAGCAGCCGGTGGCACAATGAGCAGTTCTTC. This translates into CASSRWHNEQFF.